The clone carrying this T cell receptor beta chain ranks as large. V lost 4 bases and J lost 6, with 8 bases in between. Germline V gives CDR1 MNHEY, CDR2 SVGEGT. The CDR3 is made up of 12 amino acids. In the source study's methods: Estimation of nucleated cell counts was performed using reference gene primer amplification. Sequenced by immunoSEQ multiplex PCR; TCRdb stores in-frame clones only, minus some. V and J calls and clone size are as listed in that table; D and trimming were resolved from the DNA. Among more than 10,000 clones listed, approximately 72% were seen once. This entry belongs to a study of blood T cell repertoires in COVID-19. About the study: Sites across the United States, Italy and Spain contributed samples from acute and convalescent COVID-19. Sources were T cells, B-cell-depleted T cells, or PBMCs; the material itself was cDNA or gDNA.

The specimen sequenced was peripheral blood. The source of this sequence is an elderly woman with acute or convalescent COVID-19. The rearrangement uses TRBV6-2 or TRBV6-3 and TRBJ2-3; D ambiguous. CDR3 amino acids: CASSLWLDTQYF. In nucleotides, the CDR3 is TGTGCCAGCAGTTTGTGGCTGGATACGCAGTATTTT.